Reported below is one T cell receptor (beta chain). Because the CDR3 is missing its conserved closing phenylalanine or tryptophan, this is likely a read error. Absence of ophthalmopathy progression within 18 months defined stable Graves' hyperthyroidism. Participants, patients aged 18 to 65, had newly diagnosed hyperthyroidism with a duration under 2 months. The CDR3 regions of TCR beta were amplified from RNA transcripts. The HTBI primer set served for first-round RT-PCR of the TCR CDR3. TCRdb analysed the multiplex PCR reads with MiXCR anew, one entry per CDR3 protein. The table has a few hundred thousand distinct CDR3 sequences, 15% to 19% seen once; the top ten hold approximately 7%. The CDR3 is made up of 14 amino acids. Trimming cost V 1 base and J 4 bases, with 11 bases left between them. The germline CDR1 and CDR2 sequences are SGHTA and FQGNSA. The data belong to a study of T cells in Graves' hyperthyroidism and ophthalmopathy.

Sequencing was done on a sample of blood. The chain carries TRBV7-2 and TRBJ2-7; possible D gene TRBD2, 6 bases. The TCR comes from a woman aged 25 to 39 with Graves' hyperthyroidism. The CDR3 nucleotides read TGTGCCAGCAGCTTAGTCCCAGGGAGGTACGAGCAGTACATC. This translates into CASSLVPGRYEQYI.